Listed below are T cell receptor beta chains from one sample, sequenced in a study of technical replicates of blood from a handful of donors. The method was immunoSEQ multiplex PCR; TCRdb's version includes in-frame clones alone and lacks a portion of them. This sample has fewer than 100,000 clones, with almost 96% found just once. The specimen was T cells isolated from PBMCs. The receptors here all came from a human donor in good health. The CDR3 runs from the conserved cysteine through the conserved F or W. A D gene is named only where the DNA matches it firmly. Only part of the rows carry a size: once, few, many, or a class if the clone is expanded.

NA TRBJ2-7 TRBD1 TRBV4-1 CASSQDYGDRGLPYEQYF TGCGCCAGCAGCCAAGATTATGGGGACAGGGGACTTCCTTACGAGCAGTACTTC
few TRBJ2-7 TRBD2 TRBV28 CASRRGAGPYEQYF TGTGCCAGCAGGCGGGGGGCAGGGCCCTACGAGCAGTACTTC
NA TRBJ1-1 NA TRBV27 CASSLSTSIFGSGTEAFF TGTGCCAGCAGTTTATCGACTAGTATATTTGGGAGTGGCACTGAAGCTTTCTTT
NA TRBJ1-2 TRBD1 TRBV7-6 CASSSQGGDYGYTF TGTGCCAGCAGCTCACAGGGGGGGGACTATGGCTACACCTTC
NA TRBJ2-1 NA TRBV2 CASADRTSYNEQFF TGTGCCAGCGCCGACAGGACTTCCTACAATGAGCAGTTCTTC
NA TRBJ1-5 TRBD1 TRBV7-8 CASSASRQGNQPQHF TGTGCCAGCAGCGCCTCTAGACAGGGGAATCAGCCCCAGCATTTT
NA TRBJ1-5 NA TRBV6-5 CASSYSERGLQHF TGTGCCAGCAGTTACTCGGAACGGGGATTACAGCATTTT
NA TRBJ2-2 NA TRBV9 CASSVDLGGSGQLFF TGTGCCAGCAGCGTAGATCTCGGGGGATCCGGTCAGCTGTTTTTT
NA TRBJ2-1 TRBD1 TRBV6-5 CASSRGTGKQFF TGTGCCAGCAGTAGAGGGACAGGGAAACAGTTCTTC
NA TRBJ2-1 NA TRBV15 CATSSDTGTSEQFF TGTGCCACCAGCAGTGATACCGGGACTTCAGAGCAGTTCTTC
NA TRBJ1-1 NA TRBV5-1 CASSFSGDTEAFF TGCGCCAGCAGCTTTTCCGGGGACACTGAAGCTTTCTTT
NA TRBJ2-5 NA TRBV18 CASSPRTASAGETQYF TGTGCCAGCTCACCACGGACAGCCTCCGCTGGGGAGACCCAGTACTTC
once TRBJ2-7 NA TRBV7-5 CVCYRGQGPPYEQYF TGTGTCTGCTATCGCGGACAGGGGCCCCCCTACGAGCAGTACTTC
NA TRBJ2-7 TRBD1 TRBV9 CASSVSGTGWAEQYF TGTGCCAGCAGCGTATCTGGGACAGGGTGGGCCGAGCAGTACTTC
NA TRBJ2-3 NA TRBV5-1 CASSSPGHPSTDTQYF TGCGCCAGCAGCTCCCCAGGACACCCTAGCACAGATACGCAGTATTTT
NA TRBJ1-2 NA TRBV7-6 CASSLVVGGYGYTF TGTGCCAGCAGCTTAGTGGTGGGAGGGTATGGCTACACCTTC
NA TRBJ2-7 TRBD1 TRBV29-1 CSVEADRAHEQYF TGCAGCGTTGAAGCTGACAGGGCCCACGAGCAGTACTTC
NA TRBJ2-3 NA TRBV7-9 CASSLVREGTQYF TGTGCCAGCAGCTTAGTCAGGGAAGGTACGCAGTATTTT
NA TRBJ2-7 NA TRBV29-1 CSVRTEGLREQYF TGCAGCGTTCGGACGGAGGGATTACGGGAGCAGTACTTC
NA TRBJ1-5 NA TRBV19 CASSPADGLNQPQHF TGTGCCAGTAGCCCGGCGGACGGACTAAATCAGCCCCAGCATTTT
NA TRBJ2-2 TRBD1 TRBV28 CASSKRRDRNTGELFF TGTGCCAGCAGTAAACGCCGGGACAGAAACACCGGGGAGCTGTTTTTT
NA TRBJ1-2 TRBD1 TRBV23-1 CASKRTGFNYGYTF TGCGCCAGCAAGAGGACAGGATTTAACTATGGCTACACCTTC
few TRBJ1-3 NA TRBV5-4 CASSPGYSGNTIYF TGTGCCAGCAGCCCAGGATACTCTGGAAACACCATATATTTT
once TRBJ2-7 TRBD2 TRBV7-2 CASSRSGLAGDEQYF TGTGCCAGCAGCCGCTCCGGACTAGCGGGAGACGAGCAGTACTTC
NA TRBJ2-5 TRBD2 TRBV4-2 CASGGRGVMETQYF TGTGCCAGCGGCGGGCGGGGGGTAATGGAGACCCAGTACTTC
NA TRBJ1-4 NA TRBV29-1 CSVRHLNEKLFF TGCAGCGTTAGACACCTTAATGAAAAACTGTTTTTT
NA TRBJ1-2 NA TRBV28 CASGSSYGYTF TGTGCCAGCGGTTCGTCCTATGGCTACACCTTC
NA TRBJ1-6 NA TRBV20-1 CSGGMNSPLHF TGTAGTGGAGGGATGAATTCACCCCTCCACTTT
NA TRBJ1-5 NA TRBV28 CASSFVSFRQPSGGLQHF TGTGCCAGCAGTTTTGTTTCGTTTCGGCAGCCTTCGGGGGGGCTCCAGCATTTT
NA TRBJ1-4 NA TRBV28 CASLLHRGEKLFF TGTGCCAGCCTCTTACACCGCGGTGAAAAACTGTTTTTT
NA TRBJ1-4 NA TRBV4-1 CASSPRFAALELFF TGCGCCAGCAGCCCAAGATTCGCTGCACTCGAACTGTTTTTT
NA TRBJ2-7 NA TRBV5-1 CASSPKSQGTYEQYF TGCGCCAGCAGCCCGAAGTCCCAGGGAACCTACGAGCAGTACTTC
NA TRBJ2-3 NA TRBV19 CASSHRQDDSDTQYF TGTGCCAGTAGTCATAGACAGGACGATTCCGATACGCAGTATTTT
NA TRBJ2-1 TRBD2 TRBV28 CASSFLAGDNEQFF TGTGCCAGCAGTTTTCTAGCGGGAGACAATGAGCAGTTCTTC
NA TRBJ2-2 TRBD2 TRBV4-1 CASRVGLAGGNTGELFF TGCGCCAGCAGAGTCGGACTAGCGGGAGGTAACACCGGGGAGCTGTTTTTT
NA TRBJ1-2 NA TRBV19 CASSIDIGLLHGYTF TGTGCCAGTAGTATAGATATTGGCCTCCTCCATGGCTACACCTTC
NA TRBJ1-2 NA TRBV27 CASSLSSGYYGYTF TGTGCCAGCAGTTTATCGTCAGGATACTATGGCTACACCTTC
NA TRBJ2-4 NA TRBV6-5 CASSYQAGTKNIQYF TGTGCCAGCAGTTATCAGGCCGGGACTAAAAACATTCAGTACTTC
NA TRBJ2-3 NA TRBV7-8 CASSLDRVVTDTQYF TGTGCCAGCAGCTTAGACAGGGTCGTGACAGATACGCAGTATTTT
NA TRBJ1-5 TRBD1 TRBV18 CASSPTGVVGQPQHF TGTGCCAGCTCACCAACAGGGGTTGTGGGGCAGCCCCAGCATTTT
NA TRBJ2-2 NA TRBV19 CASRGVSGTGELFF TGTGCCAGCAGGGGGGTGAGCGGGACCGGGGAGCTGTTTTTT
NA TRBJ2-5 TRBD1 TRBV6-1 CASSEADRGGETQYF TGTGCCAGCAGTGAAGCTGACAGGGGGGGGGAGACCCAGTACTTC
NA TRBJ2-5 TRBD2 TRBV6-4 CASSDSAGEETQYF TGTGCCAGCAGTGACTCGGCGGGGGAAGAGACCCAGTACTTC
NA TRBJ2-7 NA TRBV7-2 CASSFATDYYEQYF TGTGCCAGCAGCTTTGCCACAGATTACTACGAGCAGTACTTC
NA TRBJ2-7 TRBD2 TRBV2 CASSVNVGEGAGEQYF TGTGCCAGCAGTGTAAATGTAGGGGAGGGAGCCGGCGAGCAGTACTTC
NA TRBJ2-2 TRBD2 TRBV5-1 CASSPGLAGITGELFF TGCGCCAGCAGCCCGGGACTAGCGGGGATCACCGGGGAGCTGTTTTTT
NA TRBJ1-5 NA TRBV19 CASSALGGPEGPHF TGTGCCAGTAGTGCCCTGGGGGGGCCGGAGGGCCCCCATTTT
NA TRBJ1-6 TRBD1 TRBV19 CASRGQGSISPLHF TGTGCCAGTAGAGGACAGGGGAGTATTTCACCCCTCCACTTT
NA TRBJ1-5 NA TRBV28 CASSWGYRDQPQHF TGTGCCAGCAGTTGGGGATACAGGGACCAGCCCCAGCATTTT
NA TRBJ2-5 TRBD1 TRBV6-5 CASSWGQGETQYF TGTGCCAGCAGCTGGGGACAGGGGGAGACCCAGTACTTC
NA TRBJ2-1 TRBD1 TRBV29-1 CSVDDRGLGNEQFF TGCAGCGTGGACGACAGGGGTTTGGGCAATGAGCAGTTCTTC
once TRBJ1-2 TRBD1 TRBV4-1 CASSHPGQGYGYTF TGCGCCAGCAGCCACCCGGGACAGGGGTATGGCTACACCTTC
NA TRBJ2-7 NA TRBV19 CASSSQGRYEQYF TGTGCCAGTAGTTCCCAGGGTAGGTACGAGCAGTACTTC
NA TRBJ2-1 NA TRBV4-1 CASSQDPPSATFSYNEQFF TGCGCCAGCAGCCAAGATCCCCCTAGCGCAACCTTCTCCTACAATGAGCAGTTCTTC
NA TRBJ1-6 NA TRBV30 CAWTNRETSPLHF TGTGCCTGGACAAACAGGGAAACTTCACCCCTCCACTTT
once TRBJ1-1 TRBD1 TRBV5-1 CASSLGYWDRVKVRDTEAFF TGCGCCAGCAGCTTAGGGTATTGGGACAGGGTGAAGGTCCGGGACACTGAAGCTTTCTTT